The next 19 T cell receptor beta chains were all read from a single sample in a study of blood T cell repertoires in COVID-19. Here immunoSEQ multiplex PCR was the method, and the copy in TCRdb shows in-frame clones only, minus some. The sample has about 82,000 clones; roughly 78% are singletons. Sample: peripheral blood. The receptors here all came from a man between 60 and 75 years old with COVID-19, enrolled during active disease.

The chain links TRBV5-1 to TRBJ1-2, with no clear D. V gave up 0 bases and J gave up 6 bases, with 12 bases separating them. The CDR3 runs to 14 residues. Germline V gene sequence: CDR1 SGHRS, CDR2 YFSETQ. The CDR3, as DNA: TGCGCCAGCAGCTTGGCCCTGCCGGGTAATGGCTACACCTTC. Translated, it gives CASSLALPGNGYTF.

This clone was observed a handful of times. This CDR3 is CASRSRDRDLRGYTF. The CDR3 nucleotides are TGTGCCAGCAGATCCCGGGACAGGGACTTACGTGGCTACACCTTC. This chain joins TRBV6-5 and TRBJ1-2, with 9 positions matching TRBD1. The CDR3 has 15 residues. Trimming cost V 6 bases and J 7 bases; bases outside gene matches: 12. Per the germline V gene, CDR1 is MNHEY and CDR2 is SVGAGI.

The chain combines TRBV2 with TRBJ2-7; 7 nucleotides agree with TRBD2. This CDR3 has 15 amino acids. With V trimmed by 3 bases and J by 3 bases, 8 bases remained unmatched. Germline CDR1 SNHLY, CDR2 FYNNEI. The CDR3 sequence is CASSDPVGGYYEQYF. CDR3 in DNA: TGTGCCAGCAGTGATCCGGTGGGGGGGTACTACGAGCAGTACTTC.

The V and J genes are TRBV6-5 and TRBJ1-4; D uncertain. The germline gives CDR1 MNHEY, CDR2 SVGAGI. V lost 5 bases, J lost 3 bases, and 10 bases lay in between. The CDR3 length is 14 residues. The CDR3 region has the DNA TGTGCCAGCAGTCCCAGTCGGGCTAATGAAAAACTGTTTTTT. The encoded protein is CASSPSRANEKLFF.

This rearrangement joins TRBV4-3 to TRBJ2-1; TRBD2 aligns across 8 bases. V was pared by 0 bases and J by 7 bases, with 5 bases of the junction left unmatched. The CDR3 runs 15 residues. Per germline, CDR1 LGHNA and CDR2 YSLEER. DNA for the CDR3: TGCGCCAGCAGCCAAGATACTAGCGGTTTTAATGAGCAGTTCTTC. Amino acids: CASSQDTSGFNEQFF.

The DNA for the CDR3 is TGTGCCAGTAGTATAGGATCCCCAGGGGTCGGTCAGCCCCAGCATTTT. Translated, it gives CASSIGSPGVGQPQHF. The rearrangement uses TRBV19 and TRBJ1-5; tentatively, D is TRBD1 (6 bases). With 1 base removed from V and 6 bases from J, the gap between germline ends came to 16 bases. CDR1 is LNHDA and CDR2 is SQIVND in the germline V gene (reference sequence). The CDR3 consists of 16 residues.

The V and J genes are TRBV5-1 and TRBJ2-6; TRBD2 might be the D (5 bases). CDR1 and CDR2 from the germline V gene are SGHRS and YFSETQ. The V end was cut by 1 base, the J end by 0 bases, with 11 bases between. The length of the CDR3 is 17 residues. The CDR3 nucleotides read TGCGCCAGCAGCTTGAATGAGGGTATCTCTGGGGCCAACGTCCTGACTTTC. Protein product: CASSLNEGISGANVLTF.

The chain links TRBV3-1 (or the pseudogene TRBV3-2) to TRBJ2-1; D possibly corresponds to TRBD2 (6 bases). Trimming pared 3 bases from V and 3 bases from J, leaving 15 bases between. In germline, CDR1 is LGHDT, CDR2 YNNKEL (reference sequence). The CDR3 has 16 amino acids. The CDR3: CASSQTWRDLYNEQFF. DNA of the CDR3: TGTGCCAGCAGCCAGACGTGGAGGGATCTCTACAATGAGCAGTTCTTC.

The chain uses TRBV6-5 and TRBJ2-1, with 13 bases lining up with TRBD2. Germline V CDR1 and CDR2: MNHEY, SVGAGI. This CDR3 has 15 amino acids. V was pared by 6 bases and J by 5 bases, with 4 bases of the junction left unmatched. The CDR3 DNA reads TGTGCCAGCAGAAGACTAGCGGGGGGCAACAATGAGCAGTTCTTC. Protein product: CASRRLAGGNNEQFF.

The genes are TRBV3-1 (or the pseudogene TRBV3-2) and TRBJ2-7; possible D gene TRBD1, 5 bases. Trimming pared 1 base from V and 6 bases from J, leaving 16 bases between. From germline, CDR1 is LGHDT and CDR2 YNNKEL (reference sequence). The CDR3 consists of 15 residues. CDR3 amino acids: CASSQAADMVTEQYF. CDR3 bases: TGTGCCAGCAGCCAAGCTGCGGACATGGTCACCGAGCAGTACTTC.

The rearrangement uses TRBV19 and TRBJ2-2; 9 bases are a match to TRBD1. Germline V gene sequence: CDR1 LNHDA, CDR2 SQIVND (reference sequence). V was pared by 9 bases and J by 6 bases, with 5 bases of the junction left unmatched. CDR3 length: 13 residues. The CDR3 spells CASGWDRAGELFF. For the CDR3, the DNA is TGTGCCAGCGGGTGGGACAGGGCCGGGGAGCTGTTTTTT.

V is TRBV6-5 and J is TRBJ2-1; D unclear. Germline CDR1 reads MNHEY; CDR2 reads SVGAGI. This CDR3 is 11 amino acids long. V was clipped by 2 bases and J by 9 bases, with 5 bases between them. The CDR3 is CASSYGGEQFF. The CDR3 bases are TGTGCCAGCAGTTACGGCGGTGAGCAGTTCTTC.

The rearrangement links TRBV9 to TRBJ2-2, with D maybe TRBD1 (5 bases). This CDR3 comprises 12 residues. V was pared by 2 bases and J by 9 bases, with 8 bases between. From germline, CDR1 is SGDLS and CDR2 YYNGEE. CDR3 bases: TGTGCCAGCAGCGTTGGGGCTCGGGAGCTGTTTTTT. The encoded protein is CASSVGARELFF.

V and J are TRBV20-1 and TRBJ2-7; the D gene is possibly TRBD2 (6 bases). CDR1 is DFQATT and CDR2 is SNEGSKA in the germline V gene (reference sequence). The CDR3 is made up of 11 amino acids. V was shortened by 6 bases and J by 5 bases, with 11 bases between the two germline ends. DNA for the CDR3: TGCAGTGCCGGGGGTTTCAACGAGCAGTACTTC. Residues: CSAGGFNEQYF.

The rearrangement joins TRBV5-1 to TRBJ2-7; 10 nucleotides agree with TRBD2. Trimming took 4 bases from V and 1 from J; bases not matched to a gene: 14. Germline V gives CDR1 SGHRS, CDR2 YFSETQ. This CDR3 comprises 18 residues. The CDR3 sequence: CASSRVFFSGGTSYEQYF. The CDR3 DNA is TGCGCCAGCAGCCGAGTCTTCTTTAGCGGGGGGACGTCCTACGAGCAGTACTTC.

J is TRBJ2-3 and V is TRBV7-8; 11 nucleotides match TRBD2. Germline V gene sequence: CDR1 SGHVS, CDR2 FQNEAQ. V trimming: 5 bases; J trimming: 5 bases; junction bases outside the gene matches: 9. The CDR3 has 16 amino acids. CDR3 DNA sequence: TGTGCCAGCAGCATTGTAGCGGGGGGGCCTGGAGATACGCAGTATTTT. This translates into CASSIVAGGPGDTQYF.

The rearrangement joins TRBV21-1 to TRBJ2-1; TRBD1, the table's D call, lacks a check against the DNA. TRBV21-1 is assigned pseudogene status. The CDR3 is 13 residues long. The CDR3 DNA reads TGTGCCGCAGCGCAGGACAGGCACAATGAGCAGTTCTTC. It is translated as CAAAQDRHNEQFF.

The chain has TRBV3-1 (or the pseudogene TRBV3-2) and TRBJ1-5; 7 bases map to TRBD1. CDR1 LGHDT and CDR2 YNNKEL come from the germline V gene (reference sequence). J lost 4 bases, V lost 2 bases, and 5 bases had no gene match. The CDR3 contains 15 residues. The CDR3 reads CASSQQGGFNQPQHF. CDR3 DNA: TGTGCCAGCAGCCAACAGGGGGGATTTAATCAGCCCCAGCATTTT.

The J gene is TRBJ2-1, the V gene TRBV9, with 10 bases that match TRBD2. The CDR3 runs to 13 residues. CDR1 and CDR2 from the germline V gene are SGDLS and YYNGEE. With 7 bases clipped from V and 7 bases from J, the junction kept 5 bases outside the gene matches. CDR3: CASASGRVNEQFF. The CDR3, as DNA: TGTGCCAGCGCCAGCGGGAGGGTGAATGAGCAGTTCTTC.